A selection of T cell receptor beta chains follows, all from one sample in a study of T cell responses to AZD1222 COVID-19 vaccine. Assay used: immunoSEQ multiplex PCR; TCRdb lists only in-frame clones, some missing. The sample lists about 120,000 clones; roughly nine tenths were seen once. The specimen was peripheral blood, collected on day 0 of AZD1222 vaccination. All receptors come from an adult in good health. Both conserved end residues are part of each CDR3. The D gene is left open where the match is weak. Clone sizes are given selectively: once, few, many, or a class where the clone is expanded.

.,.,TRBJ2-7,14,TRBV6-2/TRBV6-3,TGTGCCAGCAGTTTAGGGGGGGCTACCTACGAGCAGTACTTC,CASSLGGATYEQYF
.,.,TRBJ1-2,14,TRBV6-5,TGTGCCAGCTGTCGGGGTCCTCCCTGCTATGGCTACACCTTC,CASCRGPPCYGYTF
once,.,TRBJ2-5,13,TRBV11-1,TGTGCCAGCAGCCGAGGCTCACAAGAGACCCAGTACTTC,CASSRGSQETQYF
.,.,TRBJ2-5,15,TRBV30,TGTGCCTGGAGTGTACGGCCCTTGTACCAAGAGACCCAGTACTTC,CAWSVRPLYQETQYF
.,TRBD2,TRBJ2-1,15,TRBV4-2,TGTGCCAGCAGCCAAGAGGCGGGAGAAGAGCGTGAGCAGTTCTTC,CASSQEAGEEREQFF
.,TRBD2,TRBJ2-2,15,TRBV13,TGTGCCAGCAGTCGGACTAGCGGGAGGGCCGGGGAGCTGTTTTTT,CASSRTSGRAGELFF
.,.,TRBJ1-5,13,TRBV7-6,TGTGCCAGCAGCTTCGGCAGGAATCAGCCCCAGCATTTT,CASSFGRNQPQHF
.,TRBD1,TRBJ2-7,13,TRBV19,TGTGCCAGTGGGGGGACAGGGCGCTACGAGCAGTACTTC,CASGGTGRYEQYF
.,.,TRBJ1-2,13,TRBV30,TGTGCCTGGAGTCACCTCTGGGACTATGGCTACACCTTC,CAWSHLWDYGYTF
few,.,TRBJ1-2,14,TRBV19,TGTGCCAGTAGTATAGGGGGATTCATCTATGGCTACACCTTC,CASSIGGFIYGYTF
once,.,TRBJ1-2,16,TRBV6-1,TGTGCCAGCAGTGCCGCGGACGTCCGAAATCTCTATGGCTACACCTTC,CASSAADVRNLYGYTF
once,.,TRBJ2-1,16,TRBV19,TGTGCCAGTAGTTTTCCCCGGCAGGACGTCCCACATGAGCAGTTCTTC,CASSFPRQDVPHEQFF
.,.,TRBJ2-1,13,TRBV7-2,TGTGCCAGCAGCTGGAGCTCCTACAATGAGCAGTTCTTC,CASSWSSYNEQFF
.,TRBD1,TRBJ1-2,20,TRBV4-1,TGCGCCAGCAGCCAGGCATCCGGGACAGGGATATTGCGGGCTAACTATGGCTACACCTTC,CASSQASGTGILRANYGYTF
.,TRBD1,TRBJ1-1,12,TRBV5-6,TGTGCCAGCAGCGTATACAGGGGGCTAGCTTTCTTT,CASSVYRGLAFF
once,.,TRBJ2-7,13,TRBV6-2/TRBV6-3,TGTGCCAGCAGTCGGGGGCGGAGGCACGAGCAGTACTTC,CASSRGRRHEQYF
.,.,TRBJ1-2,16,TRBV6-1,TGTGCCAGCAGTGCAGACCCCGGGACCCTTTTGAATGGCTACACCTTC,CASSADPGTLLNGYTF
.,.,TRBJ2-5,13,TRBV27,TGTGCCAGCAGTTTTATAGGAGGAGAGACCCAGTACTTC,CASSFIGGETQYF
.,TRBD2,TRBJ2-1,15,TRBV5-4,TGTGCCAGCAGATCCGGGACTAGCGGGAACAATGAGCAGTTCTTC,CASRSGTSGNNEQFF
.,.,TRBJ1-1,13,TRBV3-1/TRBV3-2,TGTGCCAGCAGCCGGACAGCGAACACTGAAGCTTTCTTT,CASSRTANTEAFF
.,TRBD1,TRBJ1-4,13,TRBV27,TGTGCCAGCAGTGGGACAGCTAATGAAAAACTGTTTTTT,CASSGTANEKLFF
.,TRBD1,TRBJ2-7,14,TRBV7-9,TGTGCCAGCAGCGACACGGGACAGGGCTACGAGCAGTACTTC,CASSDTGQGYEQYF
.,.,TRBJ1-1,13,TRBV19,TGTGCCAGTAGTATAGCGGTTGATACTGAAGCTTTCTTT,CASSIAVDTEAFF
.,.,TRBJ2-7,14,TRBV5-1,TGCGCCAGCAGCTTGGGGCTAGTCGCCTACGAGCAGTACTTC,CASSLGLVAYEQYF
.,TRBD2,TRBJ2-2,14,TRBV29-1,TGCAGCGTTGGGAGCGGGGCGAACACCGGGGAGCTGTTTTTT,CSVGSGANTGELFF
once,.,TRBJ1-1,14,TRBV14,TGTGCCAGCAGCCTCTTTTCAGGGAACACTGAAGCTTTCTTT,CASSLFSGNTEAFF
.,.,TRBJ1-1,16,TRBV18,TGTGCCAGCTCACCTTCGGGATCCCGGAGGGACACTGAAGCTTTCTTT,CASSPSGSRRDTEAFF
.,.,TRBJ2-1,15,TRBV5-1,TGCGCCAGCAGCTTCCATAGGGCAGACTACAATGAGCAGTTCTTC,CASSFHRADYNEQFF
.,TRBD2,TRBJ2-7,17,TRBV9,TGTGCCAGCAGCGCCGCCTGGACTAGCGGAGACTCCTACGAGCAGTACTTC,CASSAAWTSGDSYEQYF
once,TRBD2,TRBJ2-3,17,TRBV7-6,TGTGCCAGCAGCTTAGACTCCCTCCTAGCGGACACAGATACGCAGTATTTT,CASSLDSLLADTDTQYF
.,.,TRBJ2-2,15,TRBV7-2,TGTGCCAGCAGCTTATTTGCCCTAGCGTCCGGGGAGCTGTTTTTT,CASSLFALASGELFF
.,TRBD1,TRBJ2-2,15,TRBV25-1,TGTGCCAGCAGTACCACAGGGGGTAACACCGGGGAGCTGTTTTTT,CASSTTGGNTGELFF
.,.,TRBJ1-2,15,TRBV15,TGTGCCACCAGCAGAGACCGTCCGACAGACTATGGCTACACCTTC,CATSRDRPTDYGYTF
.,.,TRBJ2-1,11,TRBV7-3,TGTGCCAGCAGCTTTCTTAATGAGCAGTTCTTC,CASSFLNEQFF
once,.,TRBJ2-7,14,TRBV7-2,TGTGCCAGCAGCTTAGCGAGGGGTTCCTACGAGCAGTACTTC,CASSLARGSYEQYF
.,.,TRBJ1-2,12,TRBV9,TGTGCCAGCAGAACAGAGACCTATGGCTACACCTTC,CASRTETYGYTF
.,TRBD1,TRBJ2-7,13,TRBV7-8,TGTGCCAGCAGCCCCGACAGGGTGGACGAGCAGTACTTC,CASSPDRVDEQYF
.,.,TRBJ1-1,12,TRBV5-1,TGCGCCAGCAGCTTGGTAGACACTGAAGCTTTCTTT,CASSLVDTEAFF
.,TRBD2,TRBJ2-1,15,TRBV6-5,TGTGCCAGCAGAGATAGCGGGAGCCTGAGTGATGAGCAGTTCTTC,CASRDSGSLSDEQFF
once,.,TRBJ1-1,16,TRBV19,TGTGCCAGTAGTAGTACAGGGACCCTCTGGGGCACTGAAGCTTTCTTT,CASSSTGTLWGTEAFF
.,.,TRBJ1-3,17,TRBV25-1,TGTGCCAGCAGTGACTCCCAAGGGAGAGTCTCTGGAAACACCATATATTTT,CASSDSQGRVSGNTIYF
.,TRBD2,TRBJ2-5,18,TRBV4-2,TGTGCCAGCAGCCAAGATCGGCTAGCGGGAGATGGGCAAGAGACCCAGTACTTC,CASSQDRLAGDGQETQYF
.,.,TRBJ1-6,17,TRBV7-9,TGTGCCAGCAGCTTAGGAAGCAGGCAGGCATCAAATTCACCCCTCCACTTT,CASSLGSRQASNSPLHF
.,.,TRBJ1-1,12,TRBV29-1,TGCAGCGTTCCTACCCTGGACACTGAAGCTTTCTTT,CSVPTLDTEAFF
.,TRBD2,TRBJ2-7,14,TRBV4-1,TGCGCCAGCAGCCCTAGCGGGAGGGAATACGAGCAGTACTTC,CASSPSGREYEQYF
.,.,TRBJ2-4,15,TRBV6-5,TGTGCCAGCAGTGACTCGGCCATAGCCAAAAACATTCAGTACTTC,CASSDSAIAKNIQYF
.,TRBD2,TRBJ2-5,15,TRBV5-1,TGCGCCAGCAGCTTGAGCGGGGGTCGCCAAGAGACCCAGTACTTC,CASSLSGGRQETQYF
.,.,TRBJ2-3,11,TRBV29-1,TGCAGCGTAGGGAACAAAGATACGCAGTATTTT,CSVGNKDTQYF
many,.,TRBJ1-2,15,TRBV5-1,TGCGCCAGCAGCCTTGATGGGAGGACAGCCTATGGCTACACCTTC,CASSLDGRTAYGYTF
.,.,TRBJ2-2,14,TRBV15,TGTGCCACCAGCCGTATGAGAGGCACCGGGGAGCTGTTTTTT,CATSRMRGTGELFF
.,TRBD1,TRBJ2-2,16,TRBV9,TGTGCCAGCAGCCCCGGGACAGGATCAAACACCGGGGAGCTGTTTTTT,CASSPGTGSNTGELFF
once,TRBD1,TRBJ1-2,17,TRBV18,TGTGCCAGCTCACCAAGTACCGGACAGGGGGTCGATTATGGCTACACCTTC,CASSPSTGQGVDYGYTF
.,.,TRBJ2-7,15,TRBV7-9,TGTGCCAGCAGCTTAGACGGGATTCGCTCCTACGAGCAGTACTTC,CASSLDGIRSYEQYF
few,TRBD1,TRBJ1-2,15,TRBV19,TGTGCCAGTAGTGTACAGGGGGCGACGGGCTATGGCTACACCTTC,CASSVQGATGYGYTF
.,.,TRBJ1-1,14,TRBV5-4,TGTGCCAGCAGGACCTTAGGGGTGAACACTGAAGCTTTCTTT,CASRTLGVNTEAFF
.,TRBD2,TRBJ2-7,15,TRBV5-4,TGTGCCAGCAGCTTTGCAGCGGGAGCGGGCTACGAGCAGTACTTC,CASSFAAGAGYEQYF
.,.,TRBJ2-2,11,TRBV12-3/TRBV12-4,TGTGCCAGCAGAGAGCCCGGGGAGCTGTTTTTT,CASREPGELFF
.,.,TRBJ1-1,13,TRBV5-4,TGTGCCAGCAGCTTGGCAGGGCCCACTGAAGCTTTCTTT,CASSLAGPTEAFF
.,.,TRBJ2-1,14,TRBV6-5,.,CASRGVGSGSQGFF